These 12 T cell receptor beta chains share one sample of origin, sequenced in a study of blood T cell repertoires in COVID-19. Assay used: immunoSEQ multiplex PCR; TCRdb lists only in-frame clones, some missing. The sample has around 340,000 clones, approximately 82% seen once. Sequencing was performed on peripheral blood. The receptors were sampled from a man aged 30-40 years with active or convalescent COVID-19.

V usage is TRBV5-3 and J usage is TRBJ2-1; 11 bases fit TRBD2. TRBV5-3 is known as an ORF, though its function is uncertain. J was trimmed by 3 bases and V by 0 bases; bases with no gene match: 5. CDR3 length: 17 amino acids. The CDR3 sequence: CARSLGMGLADYNEQFF. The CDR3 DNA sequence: TGTGCCAGAAGCTTGGGTATGGGACTAGCGGACTACAATGAGCAGTTCTTC.

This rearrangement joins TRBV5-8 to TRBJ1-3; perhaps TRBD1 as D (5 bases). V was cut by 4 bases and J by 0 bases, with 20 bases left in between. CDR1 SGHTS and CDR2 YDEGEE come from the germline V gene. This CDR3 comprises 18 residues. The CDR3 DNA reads TGTGCCAGCAGCCACAGGCCCGCCGCTCGGGCCTCTGGAAACACCATATATTTT. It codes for CASSHRPAARASGNTIYF.

The CDR3 loop reads CASSQLGGGNTEAFF. DNA for the CDR3: TGTGCCAGCAGCCAGCTCGGAGGCGGGAACACTGAAGCTTTCTTT. The J gene is TRBJ1-1, the V gene TRBV4-2; D unclear. The CDR3 is made up of 15 amino acids. V lost 3 bases, J lost 1 base, and 12 bases lay in between. Germline CDR1 LGHNA, CDR2 YNFKEQ.

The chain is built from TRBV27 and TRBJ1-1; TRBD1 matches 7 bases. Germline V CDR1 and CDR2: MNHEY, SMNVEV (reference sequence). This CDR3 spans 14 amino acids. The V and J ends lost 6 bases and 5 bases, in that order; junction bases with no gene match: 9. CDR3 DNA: TGTGCCAGCAGCGAAACGACAGGGAGGACTGAAGCTTTCTTT. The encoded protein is CASSETTGRTEAFF.

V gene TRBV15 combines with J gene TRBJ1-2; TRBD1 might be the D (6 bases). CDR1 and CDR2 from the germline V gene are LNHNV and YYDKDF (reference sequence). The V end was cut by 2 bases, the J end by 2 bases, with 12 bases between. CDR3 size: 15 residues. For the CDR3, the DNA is TGTGCCACCAGCAGAACGGACAGCGAAAACTATGGCTACACCTTC. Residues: CATSRTDSENYGYTF.

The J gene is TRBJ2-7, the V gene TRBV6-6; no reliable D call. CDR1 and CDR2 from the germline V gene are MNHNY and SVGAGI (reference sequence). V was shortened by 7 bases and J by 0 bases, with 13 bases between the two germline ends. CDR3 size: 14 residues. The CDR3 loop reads CASTLSYLSYEQYF. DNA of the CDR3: TGTGCCAGCACTCTCAGTTACCTCTCCTACGAGCAGTACTTC.

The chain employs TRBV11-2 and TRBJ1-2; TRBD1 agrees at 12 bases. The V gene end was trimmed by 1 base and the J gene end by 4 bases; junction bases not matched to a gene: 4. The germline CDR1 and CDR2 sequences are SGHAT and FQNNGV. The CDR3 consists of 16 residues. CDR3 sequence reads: CASSLVGTGGVYGYTF. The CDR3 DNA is TGTGCCAGCAGCTTAGTCGGGACAGGGGGCGTCTATGGCTACACCTTC.

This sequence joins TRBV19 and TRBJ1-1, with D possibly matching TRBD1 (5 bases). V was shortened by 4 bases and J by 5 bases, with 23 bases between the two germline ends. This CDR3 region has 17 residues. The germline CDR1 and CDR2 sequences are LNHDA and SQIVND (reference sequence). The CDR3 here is CASSTSDSRGLGTEAFF. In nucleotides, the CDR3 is TGTGCCAGTAGTACCTCCGACAGTCGAGGCTTGGGGACTGAAGCTTTCTTT.

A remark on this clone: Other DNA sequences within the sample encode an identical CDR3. The CDR3 region is CASSYSTGSGNTIYF. The CDR3 region has the DNA TGTGCCAGCAGTTACTCGACAGGCTCTGGAAACACCATATATTTT. The gene calls are TRBV6-5 and TRBJ1-3, with D possibly being TRBD1 (6 bases). Per the germline V gene, CDR1 is MNHEY and CDR2 is SVGAGI. This CDR3 region has 15 residues. V was cut by 0 bases and J by 0 bases, with 6 bases left in between.

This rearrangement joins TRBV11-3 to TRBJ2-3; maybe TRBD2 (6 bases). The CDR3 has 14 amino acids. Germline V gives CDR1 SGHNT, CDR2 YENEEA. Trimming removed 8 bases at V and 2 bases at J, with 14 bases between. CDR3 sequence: CASGRGGTTDTQYF. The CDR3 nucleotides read TGTGCCAGCGGAAGAGGAGGGACCACAGATACGCAGTATTTT.

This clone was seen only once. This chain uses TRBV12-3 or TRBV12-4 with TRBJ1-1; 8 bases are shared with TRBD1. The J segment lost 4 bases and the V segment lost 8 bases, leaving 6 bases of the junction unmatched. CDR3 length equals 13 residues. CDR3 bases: TGTGCCAGCGGACAGGGTTTGGGCACTGAAGCTTTCTTT. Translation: CASGQGLGTEAFF.

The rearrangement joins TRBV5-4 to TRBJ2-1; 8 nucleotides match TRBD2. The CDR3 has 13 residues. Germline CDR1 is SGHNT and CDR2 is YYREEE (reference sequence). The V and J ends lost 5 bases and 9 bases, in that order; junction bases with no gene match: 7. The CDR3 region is CASSPGTRVEQFF. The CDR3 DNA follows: TGTGCCAGCAGTCCCGGGACTAGGGTTGAGCAGTTCTTC.